There are many counts of the clone carrying this T cell receptor (beta chain). TCRdb re-analysed the 5' RACE reads in MiXCR, keeping a single row per CDR3 protein. The sample records some 240,000 distinct CDR3 sequences, approximately 3.6% being singletons. The data belong to a study of T cells after yellow fever vaccination. The specimen comprised PBMCs, sampled 15 days after the yellow fever booster vaccination. This clonotype was obtained from a young man who received the YFV17D yellow fever vaccine.

The CDR3 sequence is CSARRSGFSPLHF. The CDR3 DNA is TGCAGTGCTAGACGCTCAGGGTTTTCACCCCTCCACTTT. The chain joins TRBV20-1 to TRBJ1-6, with D possibly matching TRBD1 (5 bases). Between the trimmed V and J ends, which lost 2 bases and 9 bases, there was a span of 11 bases. Germline assignment: CDR1 DFQATT and CDR2 SNEGSKA (reference sequence). CDR3 length: 13 amino acids.